The source of this T cell receptor beta chain is a study of OX40 agonist ivuxolimab in advanced cancers. Overall study context: Ivuxolimab, which is an agonistic anti-OX40 (CD134) antibody, was administered to the patients. Regarding the study as a whole: Some nonresponders additionally presented with little normalized T-cell clonal expansion. Clonal expansion was seen in CD4+ and CD8+ blood T cells by week 6 at 0.1 to 3.0 mg/kg.

Germline V gene data show CDR1 as SGHVS and CDR2 as FNYEAQ. The CDR3 covers 11 residues. V lost 1 base, J lost 8 bases, and 3 bases lay in between. Sampled blood was obtained at baseline, cycle 4 day 1, and cycle 7 day 1. Libraries were prepared by immunoSEQ multiplex PCR; TCRdb keeps only in-frame clonotypes and omits some of them. The sample lists approximately 31,000 clones; 88% were seen once. Note on this clone: Antigen specificity is unknown.

The sample in question was CD4+ or CD8+ T cells sorted from blood, obtained in a trial of the OX40 agonist ivuxolimab. The chain uses TRBV7-6 and TRBJ2-1; no firm D call. The clonotype originates from an adult with an advanced solid tumor such as melanoma, head and neck, liver or kidney cancer. CDR3 loop: CASSLGDEQFF. In DNA form, the CDR3 reads TGTGCCAGCAGCTTAGGGGATGAGCAGTTCTTC.